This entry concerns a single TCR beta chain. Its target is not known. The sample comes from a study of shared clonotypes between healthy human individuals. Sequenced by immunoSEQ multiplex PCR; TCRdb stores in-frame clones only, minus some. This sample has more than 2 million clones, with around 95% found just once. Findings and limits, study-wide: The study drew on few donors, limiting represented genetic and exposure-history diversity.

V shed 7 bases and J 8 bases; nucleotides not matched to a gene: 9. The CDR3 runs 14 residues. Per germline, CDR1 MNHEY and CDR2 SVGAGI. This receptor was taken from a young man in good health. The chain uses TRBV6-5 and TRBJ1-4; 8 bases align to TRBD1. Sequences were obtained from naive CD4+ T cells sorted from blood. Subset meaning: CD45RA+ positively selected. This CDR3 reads CASTTGGRQEKLFF. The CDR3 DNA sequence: TGTGCCAGCACCACAGGGGGAAGGCAGGAAAAACTGTTTTTT.